What follows are 22 T cell receptor beta chains derived from one specimen sequenced in a study of blood T cell repertoires in COVID-19. Libraries were prepared by immunoSEQ multiplex PCR; TCRdb keeps only in-frame clonotypes and omits some of them. This table holds 290,000 or so clones, 86% found once. Sequencing was done on a sample of PBMCs or T cells enriched from blood (not recorded which). The receptors derive from a woman younger than 35 who had recovered from COVID-19.

The chain uses TRBV28 and TRBJ1-6; D unresolved. With 5 bases removed from V and 10 bases from J, the gap between germline ends came to 21 bases. The length of the CDR3 is 16 residues. CDR1 is MDHEN, CDR2 SYDVKM, per germline. The CDR3, as DNA: TGTGCCAGCAGTCCCCACCGGGGAGAGGGAGGATCACCCCTCCACTTT. Translating it yields CASSPHRGEGGSPLHF.

The chain has TRBV11-1 and TRBJ1-3, with D unclear. The length of the CDR3 is 16 residues. From germline, CDR1 is SGHAT and CDR2 FQDESV (reference sequence). Trimming took off 5 bases at V and 4 bases at J, with 18 bases between the two ends. CDR3 residues: CASSAGLWHEGNTIYF. CDR3 DNA: TGTGCCAGCAGCGCCGGACTCTGGCACGAAGGAAACACCATATATTTT.

V usage is TRBV5-4 and J usage is TRBJ1-1; D perhaps matches TRBD1 (6 bases). Germline CDR1 and CDR2: SGHNT and YYREEE (reference sequence). The ends were cut back, 4 bases at V and 4 bases at J, with 17 bases in the middle. This CDR3 spans 15 amino acids. CDR3 amino acids: CASSLRAGVSTEAFF. CDR3 DNA: TGTGCCAGCAGCCTTAGGGCAGGGGTCAGCACTGAAGCTTTCTTT. The entire variable domain, with the rest obtained from reference TRBV5-4 and TRBJ1-1, is as follows: ETGVTQSPTHLIKTRGQQVTLRCSSQSGHNTVSWYQQALGQGPQFIFQYYREEENGRGNFPPRFSGLQFPNYSSELNVNALELDDSALYLCASSLRAGVSTEAFFGQGTRLTVV.

The chain joins TRBV19 to TRBJ2-2; perhaps TRBD2 as D (5 bases). Trimming took off 5 bases at V and 4 bases at J, with 20 bases between the two ends. The CDR3 is made up of 17 amino acids. Germline V CDR1 and CDR2: LNHDA, SQIVND (reference sequence). CDR3 sequence (DNA): TGTGCCAGTAGTTCAAACACGGGGAGTTCGGGCACCGGGGAGCTGTTTTTT. Its translation: CASSSNTGSSGTGELFF.

The chain combines TRBV4-1 with TRBJ2-1, with TRBD1 identical over 7 bases. The CDR3 runs 12 residues. V trimming: 2 bases; J trimming: 15 bases; junction bases outside the gene matches: 7. Germline values: CDR1 MGHRA, CDR2 YSYEKL. Here the CDR3 DNA reads TGCGCCAGCAGCCAATTAAGGGGGCATCGGTTCTTC. Its protein product is CASSQLRGHRFF.

The rearrangement uses TRBV11-3 and TRBJ2-7; perhaps TRBD1 as D (5 bases). Trimming took off 3 bases at V and 2 bases at J, with 14 bases between the two ends. Germline loops: CDR1 SGHNT, CDR2 YENEEA. The CDR3 covers 15 residues. CDR3 protein: CASSFRIQGPYEQYF. In DNA, the CDR3 is TGTGCCAGCAGCTTCCGAATCCAGGGCCCCTACGAGCAGTACTTC.

The gene calls are TRBV27 and TRBJ2-2; 8 bases are a match to TRBD1. V trimming: 6 bases; J trimming: 7 bases; junction bases outside the gene matches: 16. The CDR3 is 17 residues long. The V gene's germline CDR1 is MNHEY and CDR2 SMNVEV (reference sequence). The CDR3 DNA is TGTGCCAGCAGATTAGTTCGTGCAGGGGGCGCGGGCGGGGAGCTGTTTTTT. It is translated as CASRLVRAGGAGGELFF.

The chain carries TRBV7-3 and TRBJ2-2, with TRBD2 matching over 8 bases. J gave up 6 bases and V 8 bases, and 11 bases lay outside the gene matches. Germline CDR1 is SGHTA and CDR2 is FQGTGA. The CDR3 sequence is 15 residues long. The CDR3 DNA follows: TGTGCCAGCGCCCCTGGAGGACTAGCTCCCGGGGAGCTGTTTTTT. This codes for CASAPGGLAPGELFF.

The chain employs TRBV6-5 and TRBJ2-5, with 12 nucleotides matching TRBD2. With V trimmed by 0 bases and J by 4 bases, 0 bases remained unmatched. This CDR3 has 15 residues. The germline CDR1 and CDR2 sequences are MNHEY and SVGAGI. CDR3 bases: TGTGCCAGCAGTTACTCACTAGCGGGAGGAGAGACCCAGTACTTC. Its protein is CASSYSLAGGETQYF.

The chain is built from TRBV4-3 and TRBJ2-1; D might be TRBD1 (7 bases). Germline lookup yields CDR1 LGHNA and CDR2 YSLEER. The CDR3 has 16 amino acids. V gave up 0 bases and J gave up 2 bases, with 11 bases separating them. In DNA, the CDR3 is TGCGCCAGCAGCCAAGAACAGGGGAGGACCTACAATGAGCAGTTCTTC. Its protein product is CASSQEQGRTYNEQFF.

V gene TRBV28 combines with J gene TRBJ2-1, with 8 bases matching TRBD2. The germline V gene has CDR1 MDHEN and CDR2 SYDVKM. The CDR3 contains 15 residues. V shed 7 bases, J shed 12 bases, and the junction held 17 bases outside the gene matches. The CDR3, as DNA: TGTGCCAGCACCCCAGAGGGGACTAGTAACAATAGGCAGTTCTTC. Its translation: CASTPEGTSNNRQFF.

The J gene is TRBJ2-7, the V gene TRBV27; 14 positions match TRBD2. There are 16 residues in the CDR3. V lost 5 bases and J lost 3; bases outside the gene matches: 6. The germline V gene encodes CDR1 MNHEY and CDR2 SMNVEV (reference sequence). CDR3 nucleotide sequence: TGTGCCAGCAGTCCTATAGGGACTAGCGGGAGCTACGAGCAGTACTTC. It encodes CASSPIGTSGSYEQYF.

This chain joins TRBV2 and TRBJ2-7, with 12 bases matching TRBD2. With 7 bases clipped from V and 6 bases from J, the junction kept 7 bases outside the gene matches. Germline V gene data show CDR1 as SNHLY and CDR2 as FYNNEI. The CDR3 extends over 14 amino acids. The CDR3 sequence is CASTWLLAGGEQYF. Here the CDR3 DNA reads TGTGCCAGCACTTGGCTACTAGCGGGAGGCGAGCAGTACTTC. Full variable domain (outside the CDR3, taken from reference TRBV2 and TRBJ2-7): EPEVTQTPSHQVTQMGQEVILRCVPISNHLYFYWYRQILGQKVEFLVSFYNNEISEKSEIFDDQFSVERPDGSNFTLKIRSTKLEDSAMYFCASTWLLAGGEQYFGPGTRLTVT.

This chain connects TRBV25-1 to TRBJ1-6, with 8 bases fitting TRBD1. Germline V gives CDR1 MGHDK, CDR2 SYGVNS. The CDR3 is made up of 14 amino acids. V lost 5 bases to trimming and J lost 8 bases; unmatched junction nucleotides: 5. The CDR3 bases are TGTGCCAGCAGTAACGGACAGGGATATTCACCCCTCCACTTT. Translation: CASSNGQGYSPLHF.

The rearrangement joins TRBV4-3 to TRBJ2-3; D might be TRBD1 (7 bases). V lost 0 bases and J lost 1, with 14 bases in between. Germline V gene lookup returns CDR1 LGHNA and CDR2 YSLEER. The CDR3 sequence is 17 residues long. The CDR3 loop is CASSQDLIRGGTDTQYF. The DNA for the CDR3 is TGCGCCAGCAGCCAAGATTTAATCAGGGGGGGCACAGATACGCAGTATTTT.

V usage is TRBV9 and J usage is TRBJ2-1, with 7 bases lining up with TRBD1. CDR1 SGDLS and CDR2 YYNGEE come from the germline V gene. This CDR3 is built from 17 residues. V gave up 0 bases and J gave up 4 bases; unmatched junction bases: 10. In nucleotides, the CDR3 is TGTGCCAGCAGCGTAGGGACCCCGGGACAGATATACAATGAGCAGTTCTTC. The encoded protein is CASSVGTPGQIYNEQFF.

The V and J genes are TRBV9 and TRBJ2-7; 10 nucleotides agree with TRBD2. The J segment lost 7 bases and the V segment lost 2 bases, leaving 12 bases of the junction unmatched. The CDR3 has 16 residues. Germline CDR1 is SGDLS and CDR2 is YYNGEE. CDR3 loop: CASSVDPLAGEWEQYF. CDR3 DNA: TGTGCCAGCAGCGTCGATCCGCTAGCGGGAGAGTGGGAGCAGTACTTC.

The chain combines TRBV30 with TRBJ1-4; TRBD1 matches 8 bases. Germline V CDR1 and CDR2: GTSNPN, SVGIG (reference sequence). The CDR3 totals 13 residues. Unmatched junction bases numbered 4, after V lost 4 bases and J lost 6 bases. The CDR3 sequence is CAWTRGLDEKLFF. For the CDR3, the DNA is TGTGCCTGGACCAGGGGGCTCGATGAAAAACTGTTTTTT. The whole variable domain, remainder taken from reference TRBV30 and TRBJ1-4, is SQTIHQWPATLVQPVGSPLSLECTVEGTSNPNLYWYRQAAGRGLQLLFYSVGIGQISSEVPQNLSASRPQDRQFILSSKKLLLSDSGFYLCAWTRGLDEKLFFGSGTQLSVL.

This clone has a handful of counts. The V gene is TRBV12-3 or TRBV12-4, the J gene TRBJ1-1; possible D gene TRBD1, 6 bases. V dropped 6 bases and J dropped 5 bases, with 13 bases sitting between them. The CDR3 covers 13 residues. CDR3 residues: CASSYTGFTEAFF. DNA of the CDR3: TGTGCCAGCAGCTATACAGGGTTTACTGAAGCTTTCTTT.

The chain joins TRBV28 to TRBJ2-5, with TRBD2 identical over 7 bases. Germline V gene lookup returns CDR1 MDHEN and CDR2 SYDVKM. The CDR3 runs to 15 residues. J lost 5 bases, V lost 10 bases, and 16 bases had no gene match. The CDR3 region is CATCVSGRSWETQYF. The CDR3, as DNA: TGTGCCACCTGCGTTAGCGGGCGAAGTTGGGAGACCCAGTACTTC.

CDR3 region: CASSPRTGVNTEAFF. The CDR3, as DNA: TGTGCCAGCAGCCCTCGGACAGGAGTGAACACTGAAGCTTTCTTT. The chain couples TRBV9 to TRBJ1-1; 7 nucleotides line up with TRBD1. CDR3 length: 15 residues. Germline assignment: CDR1 SGDLS and CDR2 YYNGEE. V dropped 4 bases and J dropped 0; count of bases not matched to a gene: 6.

This sequence joins TRBV3-1 (or the pseudogene TRBV3-2) and TRBJ2-1, with 9 bases fitting TRBD2. CDR3 length: 12 residues. The germline V gene encodes CDR1 LGHDT and CDR2 YNNKEL (reference sequence). The V gene end was trimmed by 4 bases and the J gene end by 10 bases; junction bases not matched to a gene: 2. CDR3 sequence: CASSPSGREQFF. Here the CDR3 DNA reads TGTGCCAGCAGCCCGAGCGGGAGGGAGCAGTTCTTC.